What follows describes a single T cell receptor (beta chain). This entry comes from a study of CD8 T cells in Susac syndrome. Sequencing targeted TCR beta in T cells from blood (CD8+ and CD4+). With random hexamers, 0.5 to 1 ug RNA was reverse transcribed. In TCRdb, the immunoSEQ multiplex PCR reads were re-called with MiXCR into one record per CDR3 protein. This table holds about 400,000 distinct CDR3 sequences, 75% to 90% found once. Looked up from germline, CDR1 is MNHEY and CDR2 is SVGAGI. The CDR3 contains 16 residues. Trimming removed 4 bases from V and 3 bases from J, with 15 bases in between. The clonotype was recovered from a human donor with multiple sclerosis. The specimen was CD8+ T cells from PBMCs. The chain uses TRBV6-5 and TRBJ1-4; D is unresolved. Written as DNA, the CDR3 is TGTGCCAGCAGTTCCCTGGCGGCTATGCCTAATGAAAAACTGTTTTTT. Amino acid sequence: CASSSLAAMPNEKLFF.